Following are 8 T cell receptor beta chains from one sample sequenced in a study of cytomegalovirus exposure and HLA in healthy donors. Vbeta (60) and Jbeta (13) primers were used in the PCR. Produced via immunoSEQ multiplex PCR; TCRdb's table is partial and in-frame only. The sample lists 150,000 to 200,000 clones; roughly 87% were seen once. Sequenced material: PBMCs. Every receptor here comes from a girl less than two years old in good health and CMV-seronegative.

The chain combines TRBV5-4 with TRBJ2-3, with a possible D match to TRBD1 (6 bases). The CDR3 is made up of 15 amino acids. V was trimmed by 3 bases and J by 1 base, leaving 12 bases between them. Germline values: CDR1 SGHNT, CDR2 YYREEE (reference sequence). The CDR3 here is CASSSSGGRTDTQYF. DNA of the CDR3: TGTGCCAGCAGCTCCTCTGGGGGCCGCACAGATACGCAGTATTTT.

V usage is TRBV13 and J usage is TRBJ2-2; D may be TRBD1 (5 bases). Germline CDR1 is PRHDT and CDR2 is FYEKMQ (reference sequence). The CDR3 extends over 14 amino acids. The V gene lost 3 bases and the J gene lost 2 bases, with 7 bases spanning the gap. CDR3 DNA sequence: TGTGCCAGCAGCTTGACAGTAAACACCGGGGAGCTGTTTTTT. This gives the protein CASSLTVNTGELFF.

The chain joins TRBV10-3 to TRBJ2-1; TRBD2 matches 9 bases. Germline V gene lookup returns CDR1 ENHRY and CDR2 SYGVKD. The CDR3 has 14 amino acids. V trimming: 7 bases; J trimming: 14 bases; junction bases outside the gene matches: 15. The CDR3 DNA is TGTGCCATCACCCTGAGCCCCGGGACTAGCCTCAAGTTCTTC. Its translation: CAITLSPGTSLKFF.

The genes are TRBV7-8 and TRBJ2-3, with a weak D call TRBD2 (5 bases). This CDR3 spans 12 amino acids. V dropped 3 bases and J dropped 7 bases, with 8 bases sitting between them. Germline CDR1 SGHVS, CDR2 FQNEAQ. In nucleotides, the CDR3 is TGTGCCAGCAGCTTTGAGGACTATACGCAGTATTTT. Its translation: CASSFEDYTQYF.

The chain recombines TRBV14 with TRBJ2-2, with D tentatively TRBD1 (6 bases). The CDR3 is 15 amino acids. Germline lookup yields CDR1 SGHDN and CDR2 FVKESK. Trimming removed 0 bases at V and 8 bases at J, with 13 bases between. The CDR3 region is CASSQDAGARGELFF. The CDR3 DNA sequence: TGTGCCAGCAGCCAAGATGCAGGGGCGCGGGGGGAGCTGTTTTTT. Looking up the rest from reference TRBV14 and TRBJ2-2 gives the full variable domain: EAGVTQFPSHSVIEKGQTVTLRCDPISGHDNLYWYRRVMGKEIKFLLHFVKESKQDESGMPNNRFLAERTGGTYSTLKVQPAELEDSGVYFCASSQDAGARGELFFGEGSRLTVL.

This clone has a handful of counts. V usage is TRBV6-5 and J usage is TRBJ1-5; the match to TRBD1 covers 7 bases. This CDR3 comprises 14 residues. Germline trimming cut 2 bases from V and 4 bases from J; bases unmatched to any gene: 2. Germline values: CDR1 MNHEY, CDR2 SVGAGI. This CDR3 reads CASSYRGLNQPQHF. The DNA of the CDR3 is TGTGCCAGCAGTTACAGGGGGCTGAATCAGCCCCAGCATTTT.

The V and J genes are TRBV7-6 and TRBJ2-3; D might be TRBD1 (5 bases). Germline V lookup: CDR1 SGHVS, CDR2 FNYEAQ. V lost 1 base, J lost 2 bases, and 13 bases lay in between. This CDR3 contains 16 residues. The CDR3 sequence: CASSLGGFDLTDTQYF. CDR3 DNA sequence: TGTGCCAGCAGCTTAGGGGGCTTTGACCTCACAGATACGCAGTATTTT.

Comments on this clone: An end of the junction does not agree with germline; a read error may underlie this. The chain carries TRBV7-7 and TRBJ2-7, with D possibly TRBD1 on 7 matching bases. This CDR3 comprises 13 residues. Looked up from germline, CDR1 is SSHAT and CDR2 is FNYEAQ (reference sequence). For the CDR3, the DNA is TGTGCTAGCAGCCTTTCAGGGGGGCGCGAGCAGTACTTC. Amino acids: CASSLSGGREQYF.